These 13 T cell receptor beta chains came from one sample sequenced in a study of cytomegalovirus exposure and HLA in healthy donors. 13 Jbeta primers and 60 Vbeta primers were used for the PCR. Assay used: immunoSEQ multiplex PCR; TCRdb lists only in-frame clones, some missing. The sample consists of about 190,000 clones, roughly an eighth of them appearing once. Sequencing was done on a sample of PBMCs. These receptors originate from a man aged 50 to 60 in good health and CMV-seropositive.

The chain links TRBV7-2 to TRBJ1-5; TRBD1 aligns across 8 bases. This CDR3 has 17 residues. The V gene end was trimmed by 5 bases and the J gene end by 1 base; junction bases not matched to a gene: 10. Germline V gene lookup returns CDR1 SGHTA and CDR2 FQGNSA. In nucleotides, the CDR3 is TGTGCCAGCAGCGTGACAGGGGTGGGGATCAGCAATCAGCCCCAGCATTTT. Its translation: CASSVTGVGISNQPQHF.

This clone appeared a few times. V and J are TRBV9 and TRBJ1-6; D is uncertain. The CDR3 extends over 16 amino acids. Germline V gene lookup returns CDR1 SGDLS and CDR2 YYNGEE. V lost 4 bases, J lost 7 bases, and 18 bases lay in between. This chain's CDR3 is CASSPDWAVVNSPLHF. The CDR3 DNA follows: TGTGCCAGCAGCCCAGATTGGGCAGTTGTAAATTCACCCCTCCACTTT.

The chain combines TRBV5-4 with TRBJ2-7, with TRBD2 identical over 13 bases. CDR3 size: 15 residues. CDR1 is SGHNT, CDR2 YYREEE, per germline (reference sequence). After removal of 4 bases from V and 7 bases from J, the junction contained 8 bases not matched to a gene. This CDR3 is CASSTGLAGDREQYV. The CDR3 bases are TGTGCCAGCAGCACAGGACTAGCGGGGGATAGGGAGCAGTACGTC.

This clone was observed a few times. The rearrangement links TRBV28 to TRBJ2-7; possibly TRBD2 for D (6 bases). Trimming shortened V by 5 bases and J by 4 bases, and 18 bases separated the two germline ends. Per the germline V gene, CDR1 is MDHEN and CDR2 is SYDVKM. This CDR3 is 15 amino acids long. CDR3: CASSPPRDSLYEQYF. As DNA, the CDR3 is TGTGCCAGCAGTCCCCCCCGGGACTCTTTATACGAGCAGTACTTC.

The table lists this clone with a few counts. The chain combines TRBV7-2 with TRBJ1-2; 11 bases are a match to TRBD1. The V gene end was trimmed by 7 bases and the J gene end by 4 bases; junction bases not matched to a gene: 14. Per the germline V gene, CDR1 is SGHTA and CDR2 is FQGNSA. The CDR3 is 17 amino acids. CDR3 in DNA: TGTGCCAGCACCATCCAGGAACCGGGACAGGGGGGCTATGGCTACACCTTC. It is translated as CASTIQEPGQGGYGYTF.

The sample holds a few counts of this clone. This chain joins TRBV28 and TRBJ2-5, with D possibly matching TRBD2 (5 bases). The CDR3 extends over 13 amino acids. From germline, CDR1 is MDHEN and CDR2 SYDVKM. Trimming removed 7 bases from V and 4 bases from J, with 13 bases in between. This CDR3 is CASKRLAGETQYF. As DNA, the CDR3 is TGTGCCAGCAAAAGGCTAGCTGGAGAGACCCAGTACTTC.

The genes are TRBV12-5 and TRBJ1-6; D is unresolved. The length of the CDR3 is 15 residues. Germline V gene data show CDR1 as LGHNT and CDR2 as FRNRAP. V lost 1 base to trimming and J lost 8 bases, with 12 bases between them. This chain's CDR3 is CASGLARLADSPLHF. CDR3 DNA: TGTGCTAGTGGTTTGGCCAGACTTGCGGATTCACCCCTCCACTTT.

The chain employs TRBV10-3 and TRBJ1-1, with D possibly being TRBD1 (5 bases). V lost 4 bases and J 5 bases, leaving 14 bases between the germline ends. The CDR3 consists of 14 residues. CDR1 and CDR2 (germline): ENHRY, SYGVKD. This CDR3 is CAISGGGAITEAFF. The CDR3 bases are TGTGCCATCAGTGGGGGAGGGGCAATTACTGAAGCTTTCTTT.

The CDR3 here is CASGGGGGYQETQYF. The CDR3 DNA follows: TGTGCCAGCGGGGGTGGCGGGGGATACCAAGAGACCCAGTACTTC. V usage is TRBV2 and J usage is TRBJ2-5, with 7 nucleotides matching TRBD2. Looked up from germline, CDR1 is SNHLY and CDR2 is FYNNEI. Trimming cost V 8 bases and J 0 bases; bases outside gene matches: 9. The CDR3 is 15 amino acids. The full variable domain, in which reference TRBV2 and TRBJ2-5 provide the parts outside the CDR3, is EPEVTQTPSHQVTQMGQEVILRCVPISNHLYFYWYRQILGQKVEFLVSFYNNEISEKSEIFDDQFSVERPDGSNFTLKIRSTKLEDSAMYFCASGGGGGYQETQYFGPGTRLLVL.

The chain employs TRBV27 and TRBJ1-6, with 7 bases that match TRBD1. V gave up 3 bases and J gave up 10 bases; unmatched junction bases: 6. This CDR3 comprises 14 residues. Per germline, CDR1 MNHEY and CDR2 SMNVEV (reference sequence). The CDR3: CASSFGTAPSPLHF. CDR3 DNA: TGTGCCAGCAGTTTCGGGACAGCACCCTCACCCCTCCACTTT.

The sample holds a few counts of this clone. V and J are TRBV7-9 and TRBJ2-1, with 9 bases matching TRBD2. The CDR3 contains 17 residues. Germline values: CDR1 SEHNR, CDR2 FQNEAQ (reference sequence). Losses at the gene ends were 1 base for V and 4 bases for J; bases not matched to a gene: 8. CDR3 nucleotide sequence: TGTGCCAGCAGCTTAGGGGCTAGCGGGGTTACATACAATGAGCAGTTCTTC. Protein sequence: CASSLGASGVTYNEQFF.

This clone was counted between two and nine times. J is TRBJ1-3 and V is TRBV6-1; TRBD1 might be the D (6 bases). V lost 9 bases, J lost 0 bases, and 12 bases lay in between. Germline CDR1 and CDR2: MNHNS and SASEGT. The CDR3 length is 14 residues. CDR3 loop: CASYVGGSGNTIYF. CDR3 nucleotide sequence: TGTGCCAGTTACGTAGGGGGCTCTGGAAACACCATATATTTT.

The V gene is TRBV5-8, the J gene TRBJ1-6; D is unresolved. The germline V and J ends were trimmed by 3 bases and 7 bases, with 5 bases remaining between them. CDR1 and CDR2 (germline): SGHTS, YDEGEE. This CDR3 has 12 amino acids. In DNA, the CDR3 is TGTGCCAGCAGCTCGGGAAATTCACCCCTCCACTTT. It specifies CASSSGNSPLHF.